This passage covers 31 T cell receptor beta chains from one sample sequenced in a study of blood T cells in healthy people across ages. Then a second PCR, running roughly 7 to 11 cycles, was carried out with a sample-barcoded 5' primer and a J-beta primer mix. TCRdb reanalysed the 5' RACE reads using MiXCR and keeps one entry per CDR3 protein. There are about 800,000 distinct CDR3 sequences in the sample; about three fifths occur only once, and about 20% lies in the top ten. Specimen: blood. These receptors were collected from a man aged 25-45 years in good health.

The J gene is TRBJ2-5, the V gene TRBV20-1, with D tentatively TRBD2 (6 bases). The germline V and J ends were trimmed by 6 bases and 2 bases, with 10 bases remaining between them. The CDR3 covers 12 residues. From germline, CDR1 is DFQATT and CDR2 SNEGSKA (reference sequence). Here the CDR3 reads CSAGLVQETQYF. The CDR3 DNA follows: TGCAGTGCGGGACTGGTTCAAGAGACCCAGTACTTC.

The CDR3 loop reads CASNPRSSTEAFF. CDR3 nucleotide sequence: TGTGCCAGCAATCCGCGCTCGAGCACTGAAGCTTTCTTT. The V call is TRBV25-1, the J call TRBJ1-1; D is unresolved. Germline V gene data show CDR1 as MGHDK and CDR2 as SYGVNS. This CDR3 contains 13 residues. Trimming removed 7 bases from V and 4 bases from J, with 13 bases in between.

The chain is built from TRBV10-2 and TRBJ2-1; D is uncertain. The CDR3 is made up of 12 amino acids. V was cut by 10 bases and J by 1 base, with 8 bases left in between. Germline CDR1 reads WSHSY; CDR2 reads SAAADI. The CDR3: CATTASYNEQFF. CDR3 bases: TGCGCCACAACCGCATCCTACAATGAGCAGTTCTTC.

The rearrangement joins TRBV7-9 to TRBJ1-2; D remains ambiguous. Germline CDR1 and CDR2: SEHNR and FQNEAQ (reference sequence). The ends were cut back, 5 bases at V and 7 bases at J, with 8 bases in the middle. The CDR3 length is 11 residues. The CDR3 protein is CASSQPLGYTF. DNA for the CDR3: TGTGCCAGCAGCCAACCGCTTGGCTACACCTTC.

The chain has TRBV7-2 and TRBJ2-3; 11 bases are shared with TRBD1. The CDR3 spans 16 residues. From germline, CDR1 is SGHTA and CDR2 FQGNSA. Germline trimming cut 2 bases from V and 3 bases from J; bases unmatched to any gene: 4. The CDR3 is CASSLPRDRGTDTQYF. The CDR3 nucleotides read TGTGCCAGCAGCTTACCCAGGGACAGGGGGACAGATACGCAGTATTTT.

In regard to this clonotype: A single base separates this from a much larger clone, so it may be a read error. This chain joins TRBV15 and TRBJ2-4; tentative D call: TRBD2 (5 bases). In germline, CDR1 is LNHNV, CDR2 YYDKDF (reference sequence). V was pared by 2 bases and J by 6 bases, with 17 bases between. The CDR3 has 16 residues. The DNA of the CDR3 is TGTGCCACCAGCAGATGGGCCATTGACGGAGGAAACATTCAGTACTTC. It translates to CATSRWAIDGGNIQYF.

About this clonotype itself: Sequence at one end of the junction differs from germline and may be a read error. The gene calls are TRBV20-1 and TRBJ2-4; no firm D call. CDR3 length: 14 amino acids. Germline V gene data show CDR1 as DFQATT and CDR2 as SNEGSKA (reference sequence). The CDR3 sequence: CSVRPWGAKNIQYF. The DNA for the CDR3 is TGCAGTGTTAGACCCTGGGGAGCCAAAAACATTCAGTACTTC.

Only a few counts were recorded for this clonotype. The chain has TRBV7-2 and TRBJ2-5; 8 bases match TRBD2. CDR3 length: 13 residues. Germline V gives CDR1 SGHTA, CDR2 FQGNSA. Unmatched junction bases numbered 5, after V lost 6 bases and J lost 5 bases. The CDR3 nucleotides read TGTGCCAGCAGAGCGGGGGCGAGGGAGACCCAGTACTTC. It yields the protein CASRAGARETQYF. The full variable domain, rest sourced from reference TRBV7-2 and TRBJ2-5, is GAGVSQSPSNKVTEKGKDVELRCDPISGHTALYWYRQSLGQGLEFLIYFQGNSAPDKSGLPSDRFSAERTGGSVSTLTIQRTQQEDSAVYLCASRAGARETQYFGPGTRLLVL.

This rearrangement joins TRBV20-1 to TRBJ2-3; maybe TRBD2 (7 bases). Germline V gene sequence: CDR1 DFQATT, CDR2 SNEGSKA (reference sequence). The CDR3 is 18 amino acids. V dropped 2 bases and J dropped 0 bases, with 21 bases sitting between them. CDR3 loop: CSARYVGGGTGSTDTQYF. CDR3 bases: TGCAGTGCTAGATACGTGGGAGGGGGAACGGGTAGCACAGATACGCAGTATTTT.

This clonotype was counted a single time. This chain links TRBV20-1 with TRBJ1-2; perhaps TRBD1 as D (5 bases). Germline values: CDR1 DFQATT, CDR2 SNEGSKA (reference sequence). Trimming removed 1 base from V and 9 bases from J, with 12 bases in between. The CDR3 sequence is 12 residues long. The chain's CDR3 is CSARVAGDSYTF. The CDR3, as DNA: TGCAGTGCTAGAGTAGCGGGGGATAGCTACACCTTC.

This chain connects TRBV20-1 to TRBJ2-1; tentative D call: TRBD2 (5 bases). The CDR3 is 15 residues long. Germline CDR1 reads DFQATT; CDR2 reads SNEGSKA (reference sequence). V dropped 5 bases and J dropped 1 base, with 15 bases sitting between them. CDR3 amino acids: CSAPTRSQSYNEQFF. The CDR3 DNA reads TGCAGTGCTCCCACTAGAAGTCAATCCTACAATGAGCAGTTCTTC.

V is TRBV24-1 and J is TRBJ2-5, with D possibly being TRBD1 (6 bases). CDR1 and CDR2 from the germline V gene are KGHDR and SFDVKD. The CDR3 sequence is 13 residues long. V was shortened by 2 bases and J by 3 bases, with 6 bases between the two germline ends. This CDR3 reads CATSDWTEETQYF. CDR3 DNA sequence: TGTGCCACCAGTGATTGGACAGAAGAGACCCAGTACTTC.

In the case of this clonotype: At one of its ends the junction is not consistent with the germline gene, which may arise from a read error. The DNA of the CDR3 is TGCAGTGCTGGAGAAGTAGGCGGGAGGACTACCTACGAGCAGTACTTC. Translating gives CSAGEVGGRTTYEQYF. The chain combines TRBV20-1 with TRBJ2-7; 8 bases fit TRBD2. Per the germline V gene, CDR1 is DFQATT and CDR2 is SNEGSKA (reference sequence). The CDR3 totals 16 residues.

This clonotype was seen many times. The rearrangement uses TRBV28 and TRBJ2-5; 9 bases are a match to TRBD2. The CDR3 is made up of 13 amino acids. J gave up 4 bases and V 6 bases, and 3 bases lay outside the gene matches. Germline lookup yields CDR1 MDHEN and CDR2 SYDVKM. Here the CDR3 reads CASRASGIETQYF. The CDR3 DNA is TGTGCCAGCAGGGCTAGCGGGATAGAGACCCAGTACTTC.

This chain uses TRBV20-1 with TRBJ1-4; TRBD1 aligns across 11 bases. The germline gives CDR1 DFQATT, CDR2 SNEGSKA (reference sequence). J lost 8 bases, V lost 1 base, and 9 bases had no gene match. CDR3 length equals 16 residues. The CDR3 protein is CSARGGQGVRSEKLFF. In DNA form, the CDR3 reads TGCAGTGCTAGAGGGGGACAGGGGGTCCGGAGCGAAAAACTGTTTTTT.

The chain uses TRBV20-1 and TRBJ2-1; 8 positions agree with TRBD2. The CDR3 length is 17 residues. V shed 3 bases and J 0 bases; nucleotides not matched to a gene: 10. Germline-derived CDR1 and CDR2 are DFQATT and SNEGSKA (reference sequence). The CDR3: CSASPLAALSSYNEQFF. The CDR3 coding sequence is TGCAGTGCTAGCCCACTAGCGGCTCTTAGCTCCTACAATGAGCAGTTCTTC.

The rearrangement links TRBV20-1 to TRBJ2-6, with TRBD1 matching over 10 bases. The CDR3 is 17 amino acids. CDR1 is DFQATT and CDR2 is SNEGSKA in the germline V gene (reference sequence). V lost 3 bases, J lost 2 bases, and 7 bases stayed unmatched. The CDR3, as DNA: TGCAGTGCTAGCCCGGGACAGGGGAGTCCTGGGGCCAACGTCCTGACTTTC. Translation gives CSASPGQGSPGANVLTF.

This clonotype has only a few counts. The chain is built from TRBV20-1 and TRBJ2-5; 13 bases line up with TRBD2. Per the germline V gene, CDR1 is DFQATT and CDR2 is SNEGSKA (reference sequence). J lost 5 bases, V lost 6 bases, and 9 bases had no gene match. The length of the CDR3 is 15 residues. CDR3 DNA: TGCAGTGCGGGGACTAGCGGGATAGTGAGGGAGACCCAGTACTTC. This sequence encodes CSAGTSGIVRETQYF.

The rearrangement joins TRBV12-3 or TRBV12-4 to TRBJ2-6; D is uncertain. Trimming shortened V by 8 bases and J by 0 bases, and 11 bases separated the two germline ends. The CDR3 has 15 residues. The CDR3 DNA is TGTGCCAGCCCCGTCACGGCCTCTGGGGCCAACGTCCTGACTTTC. Its translation: CASPVTASGANVLTF.

The chain combines TRBV15 with TRBJ2-7; possibly TRBD2 for D (5 bases). The CDR3 is 17 amino acids. V lost 0 bases to trimming and J lost 4 bases, with 19 bases between them. Germline lookup yields CDR1 LNHNV and CDR2 YYDKDF (reference sequence). The CDR3 DNA reads TGTGCCACCAGCAGAGATCCCGGCGAGGGTAGCCATTACGAGCAGTACTTC. Translated, it gives CATSRDPGEGSHYEQYF. Together with reference TRBV15 and TRBJ2-7, the CDR3 gives the full variable domain: DAMVIQNPRYQVTQFGKPVTLSCSQTLNHNVMYWYQQKSSQAPKLLFHYYDKDFNNEADTPDNFQSRRPNTSFCFLDIRSPGLGDTAMYLCATSRDPGEGSHYEQYFGPGTRLTVT.

This clonotype has a handful of counts. The chain has TRBV20-1 and TRBJ1-1; D is possibly TRBD1 (5 bases). The CDR3 is made up of 13 amino acids. Per germline, CDR1 DFQATT and CDR2 SNEGSKA (reference sequence). V was clipped by 1 base and J by 5 bases, with 11 bases between them. CDR3 residues: CSARAGGNTEAFF. DNA for the CDR3: TGCAGTGCTAGAGCCGGGGGGAATACTGAAGCTTTCTTT.

The sample holds one count of this clonotype. The J gene is TRBJ1-5, the V gene TRBV7-2; the D is unclear. V was shortened by 5 bases and J by 9 bases, with 14 bases between the two germline ends. The CDR3 loop spans 13 amino acids. Per the germline V gene, CDR1 is SGHTA and CDR2 is FQGNSA. The chain's CDR3 is CASSMGVHSPQHF. The CDR3 DNA sequence: TGTGCCAGCAGCATGGGAGTTCATTCGCCCCAGCATTTT.

The rearrangement links TRBV28 to TRBJ2-5; 8 bases align to TRBD2. Trimming took 5 bases from V and 3 from J; bases not matched to a gene: 8. This CDR3 comprises 15 residues. Germline lookup yields CDR1 MDHEN and CDR2 SYDVKM. The CDR3 DNA sequence: TGTGCCAGCAGTCTACCGAGCGGGGGCGAAGAGACCCAGTACTTC. This codes for CASSLPSGGEETQYF.

This clonotype was seen only a few times. The genes are TRBV6-5 and TRBJ2-6; D ambiguous. Germline V gene data show CDR1 as MNHEY and CDR2 as SVGAGI. Between the trimmed V and J ends, which lost 0 bases and 0 bases, there was a span of 6 bases. CDR3 length equals 16 residues. CDR3 DNA sequence: TGTGCCAGCAGTTACTCACAAGTCTCTGGGGCCAACGTCCTGACTTTC. Translation gives CASSYSQVSGANVLTF.

This clonotype was seen many times. The chain couples TRBV6-2 or TRBV6-3 to TRBJ2-7; D possibly matches TRBD1 or TRBD2 (5 bases each). V was shortened by 8 bases and J by 12 bases, with 23 bases between the two germline ends. Germline V gene lookup returns CDR1 MNHEY and CDR2 SVGEGT. The CDR3 is 13 amino acids. The DNA of the CDR3 is TGTGCCAGCTGCTTACAGTCAGGGACGCGGCTGTACTTC. Translated: CASCLQSGTRLYF.

The V gene is TRBV7-2, the J gene TRBJ2-7; maybe TRBD2 (5 bases). This CDR3 comprises 18 residues. V shed 5 bases and J shed 3 bases, with 26 bases lying between them. Germline V gene sequence: CDR1 SGHTA, CDR2 FQGNSA. This CDR3 reads CASSLMSRAAGAGYEQYF. In nucleotides, the CDR3 is TGTGCCAGCAGCCTAATGAGTCGTGCGGCGGGTGCGGGCTACGAGCAGTACTTC.

The rearrangement uses TRBV27 and TRBJ2-3, with a weak D call TRBD2 (5 bases). Deletions cut 6 bases from V and 0 bases from J, with 10 bases between. The CDR3 has 14 amino acids. Germline CDR1 reads MNHEY; CDR2 reads SMNVEV (reference sequence). The CDR3 protein is CASRLGLSTDTQYF. The DNA of the CDR3 is TGTGCCAGCAGACTAGGACTTAGCACAGATACGCAGTATTTT.

This clonotype was counted at least ten times. This chain joins TRBV4-3 and TRBJ2-3, with TRBD2 matching 13 bases. The CDR3 runs to 17 residues. In germline, CDR1 is LGHNA, CDR2 YSLEER. The V gene end was trimmed by 3 bases and the J gene end by 8 bases; junction bases not matched to a gene: 11. In DNA form, the CDR3 reads TGCGCCAGCAGCCATCAAACTAGCGGGAGGGACGGGCGTACGCAGTATTTT. Its protein is CASSHQTSGRDGRTQYF.

The genes are TRBV27 and TRBJ2-1; no definite D call. The V end lost 5 bases, the J end lost 12 bases, and 11 bases lay between the germline ends. CDR3 size: 11 residues. In germline, CDR1 is MNHEY, CDR2 SMNVEV (reference sequence). This chain's CDR3 is CASSPRVGQFF. Here the CDR3 DNA reads TGTGCCAGCAGTCCTAGGGTCGGGCAGTTCTTC.

The chain uses TRBV27 and TRBJ2-7; 9 nucleotides line up with TRBD1. The CDR3 totals 15 residues. CDR1 and CDR2 (germline): MNHEY, SMNVEV (reference sequence). J gave up 1 base and V 10 bases, and 11 bases lay outside the gene matches. The CDR3 loop reads CAIPTTGGGSYEQYF. In nucleotides, the CDR3 is TGTGCCATCCCTACCACAGGGGGCGGTTCCTACGAGCAGTACTTC.

This clonotype was observed once. The chain couples TRBV6-6 to TRBJ1-2; no clear D gene. CDR1 and CDR2 from the germline V gene are MNHNY and SVGAGI (reference sequence). Deletions cut 5 bases from V and 3 bases from J, with 16 bases between. The CDR3 is made up of 15 amino acids. Here the CDR3 DNA reads TGTGCCAGCAGTCCCTTACCTGCGGCAGACTATGGCTACACCTTC. This gives the protein CASSPLPAADYGYTF.